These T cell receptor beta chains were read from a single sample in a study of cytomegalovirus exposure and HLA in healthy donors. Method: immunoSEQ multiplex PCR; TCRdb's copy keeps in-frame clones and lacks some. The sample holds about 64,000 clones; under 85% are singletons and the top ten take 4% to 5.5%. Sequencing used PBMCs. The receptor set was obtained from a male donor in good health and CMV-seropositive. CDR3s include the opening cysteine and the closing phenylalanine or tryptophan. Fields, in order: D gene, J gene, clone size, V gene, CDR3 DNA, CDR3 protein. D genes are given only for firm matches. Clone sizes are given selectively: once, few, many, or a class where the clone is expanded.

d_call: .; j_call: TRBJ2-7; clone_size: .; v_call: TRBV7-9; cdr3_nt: TGTGCCAGCAGCTCCACTAGGAGTTCCTACGAGCAGTACTTC; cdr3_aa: CASSSTRSSYEQYF
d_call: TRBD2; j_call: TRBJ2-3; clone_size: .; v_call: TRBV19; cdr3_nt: TGTGCCAGTAGTGGACCCGGGACTATGTCAGATACGCAGTATTTT; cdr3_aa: CASSGPGTMSDTQYF
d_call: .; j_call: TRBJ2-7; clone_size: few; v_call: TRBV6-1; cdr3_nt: TGTGCCAGCGCACCGGACTACTCCTACGAGCAGTACTTC; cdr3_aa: CASAPDYSYEQYF
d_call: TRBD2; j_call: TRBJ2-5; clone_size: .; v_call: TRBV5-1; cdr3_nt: TGCGCCAGCAGCTTGGCCAGCGGCGGGGGGGCCGTAAGAAAGACCCAGTACTTC; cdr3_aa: CASSLASGGGAVRKTQYF
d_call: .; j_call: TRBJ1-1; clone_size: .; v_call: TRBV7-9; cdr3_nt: TGTGCCAGCAGCTTAGCTGGGGGCCTGAACACTGAAGCTTTCTTT; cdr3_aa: CASSLAGGLNTEAFF
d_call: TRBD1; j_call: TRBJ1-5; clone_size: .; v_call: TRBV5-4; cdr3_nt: TGTGCCAGCAGCTTTGGACAGGGGGCCCAGCATTTT; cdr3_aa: CASSFGQGAQHF
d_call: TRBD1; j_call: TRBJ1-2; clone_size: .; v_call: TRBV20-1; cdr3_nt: TGCAGACTCGGGACAGGGGTTGGCTACACCTTC; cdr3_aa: CRLGTGVGYTF
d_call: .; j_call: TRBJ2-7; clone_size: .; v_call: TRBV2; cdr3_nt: TGTGCCAGCAGCAAATCGGTCGACAGGCGCCGGGGGCAGTACTTC; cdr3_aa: CASSKSVDRRRGQYF
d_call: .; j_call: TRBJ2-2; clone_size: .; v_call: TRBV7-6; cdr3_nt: TGTGCCAGCAGCTTAGATCGGACACCGAACACCGGGGAGCTGTTTTTT; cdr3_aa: CASSLDRTPNTGELFF
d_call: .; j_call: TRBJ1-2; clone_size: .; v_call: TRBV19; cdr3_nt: TGTGCCAGTAGCAAACAGGGTGCCTATGGCTACACCTTC; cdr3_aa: CASSKQGAYGYTF
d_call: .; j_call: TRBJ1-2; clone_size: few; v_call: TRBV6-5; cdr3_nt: TGTGCCGCGGGGAGGGCGGGTGGCTACACCTTC; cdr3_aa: CAAGRAGGYTF
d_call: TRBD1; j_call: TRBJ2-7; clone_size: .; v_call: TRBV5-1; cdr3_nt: TGCGCCAGCAGCTCGGCCCCGGACAGGGGGATCTACGAGCAGTACTTC; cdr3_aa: CASSSAPDRGIYEQYF
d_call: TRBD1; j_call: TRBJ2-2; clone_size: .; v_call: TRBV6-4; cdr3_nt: TGTGCCAGCAGGACAGGGGACACCGGGGAGCTGTTTTTT; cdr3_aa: CASRTGDTGELFF
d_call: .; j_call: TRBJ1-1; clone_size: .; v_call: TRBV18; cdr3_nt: TGTGCCAGCTCACTAGGGGGGGGGAACACTGAAGCTTTCTTT; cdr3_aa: CASSLGGGNTEAFF
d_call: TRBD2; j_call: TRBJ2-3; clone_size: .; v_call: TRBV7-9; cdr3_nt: TGTGCCAGCAGCTTAGTCGTTCGGCGGGAGGCAGATACGCAGTATTTT; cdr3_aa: CASSLVVRREADTQYF
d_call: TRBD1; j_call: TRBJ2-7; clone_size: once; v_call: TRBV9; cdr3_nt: TGTGCCAGCAGCGTAGGCCCCGCTGCGGCCCTGGAAGGACAGGGGAGGCTCTCCTACGAGCAGTACTTC; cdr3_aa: CASSVGPAAALEGQGRLSYEQYF
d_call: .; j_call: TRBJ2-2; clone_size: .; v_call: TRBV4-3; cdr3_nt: TGCGCCAGCAGCCAAGACAGGGACACCGGGGAGCTGTTTTTT; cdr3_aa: CASSQDRDTGELFF
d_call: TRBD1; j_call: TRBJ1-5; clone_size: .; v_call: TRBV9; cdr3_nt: TGTGCCAGCAGCCGGACAGGGGTTTATCAGCCCCAGCATTTT; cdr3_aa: CASSRTGVYQPQHF
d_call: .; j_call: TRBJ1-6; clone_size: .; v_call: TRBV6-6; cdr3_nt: TGTGCCAGCAGCTACGTAAGGACATCGGATTCACCCCTCCACTTT; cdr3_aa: CASSYVRTSDSPLHF
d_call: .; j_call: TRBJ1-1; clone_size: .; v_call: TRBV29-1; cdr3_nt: TGCAGCGTTGTCCCCAGACGAAGCGGGACTGAAGCTTTCTTT; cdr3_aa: CSVVPRRSGTEAFF
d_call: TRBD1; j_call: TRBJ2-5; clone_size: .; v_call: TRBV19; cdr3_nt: TGTGCCAGTAGCCTAAGTGGGGACAGTTCCCAAGAGACCCAGTACTTC; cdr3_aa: CASSLSGDSSQETQYF
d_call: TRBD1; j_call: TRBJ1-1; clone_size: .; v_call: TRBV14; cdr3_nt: TGTGCCAGCAGCCAACAGGGGGGAAACACTGAAGCTTTCTTT; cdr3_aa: CASSQQGGNTEAFF
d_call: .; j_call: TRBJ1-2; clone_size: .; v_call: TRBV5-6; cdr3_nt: TGTGCCAGCAGCTTGGATCAGGAAAACTATGGCTACACCTTC; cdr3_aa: CASSLDQENYGYTF
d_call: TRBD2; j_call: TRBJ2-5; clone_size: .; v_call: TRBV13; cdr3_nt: TGTGCCAGCAGCCCAGCGGGGGGCATGGAGACCCAGTACTTC; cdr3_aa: CASSPAGGMETQYF
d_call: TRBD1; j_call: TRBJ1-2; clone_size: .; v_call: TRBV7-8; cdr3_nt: TGTGCCAGCACCACAGGGACAGGGGGGAGCCCAAACTATGGCTACACCTTC; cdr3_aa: CASTTGTGGSPNYGYTF
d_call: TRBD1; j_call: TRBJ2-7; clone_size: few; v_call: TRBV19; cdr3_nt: TGTGCCAGTAGCACAGGACAGGGGCTGGGCGAGCAGTACTTC; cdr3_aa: CASSTGQGLGEQYF
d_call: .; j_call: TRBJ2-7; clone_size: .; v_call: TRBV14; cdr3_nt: TGTGCCAGCAGCCAGATCAGAGGCGAGCAGTACTTC; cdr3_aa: CASSQIRGEQYF